This entry is about one T cell receptor (beta chain). Its target is not known. The record originates from a study of cytomegalovirus exposure and HLA in healthy donors. Overall study results and limits: Confirmation was obtained in vitro that three CMV-associated chains are specific for CMV antigens. According to a later analysis, TCR clusters from the first cohort tended to co-occur in the 100 to 150 validation repertoires. Cytomegalovirus association was assigned to under 200 TCR beta chains.

The CDR3 consists of 15 residues. The V gene's germline CDR1 is KGHSH and CDR2 LQKENI. Trimming pared 6 bases from V and 1 base from J, leaving 14 bases between. This table comes from immunoSEQ multiplex PCR, and its TCRdb copy is limited to in-frame clones, with some not included. The sample has some 83,000 clones, roughly 95% seen once. The approximately 120-subject validation cohort, separate from the approximately 630-subject first cohort, included the donors. The source is a woman younger than 30 in good health and CMV-seropositive. The chain carries TRBV18 and TRBJ2-3; possibly TRBD1 for D (6 bases). Sequencing input: PBMCs. The CDR3 region is CASSQGWDGTDTQYF. DNA of the CDR3: TGTGCCAGCTCCCAGGGGTGGGATGGCACAGATACGCAGTATTTT.